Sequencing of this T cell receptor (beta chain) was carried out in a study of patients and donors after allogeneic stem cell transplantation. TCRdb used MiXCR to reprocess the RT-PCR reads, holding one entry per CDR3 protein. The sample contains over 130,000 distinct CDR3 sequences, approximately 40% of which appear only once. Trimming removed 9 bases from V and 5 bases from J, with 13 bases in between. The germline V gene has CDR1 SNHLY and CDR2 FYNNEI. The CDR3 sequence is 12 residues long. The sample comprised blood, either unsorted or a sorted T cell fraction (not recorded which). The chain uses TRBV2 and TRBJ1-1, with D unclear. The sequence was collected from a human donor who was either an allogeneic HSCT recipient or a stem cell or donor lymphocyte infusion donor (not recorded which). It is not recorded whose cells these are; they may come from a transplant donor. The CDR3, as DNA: TGTGCCAGTGGCCGGGCCACGACTGAAGCTTTCTTT. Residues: CASGRATTEAFF.